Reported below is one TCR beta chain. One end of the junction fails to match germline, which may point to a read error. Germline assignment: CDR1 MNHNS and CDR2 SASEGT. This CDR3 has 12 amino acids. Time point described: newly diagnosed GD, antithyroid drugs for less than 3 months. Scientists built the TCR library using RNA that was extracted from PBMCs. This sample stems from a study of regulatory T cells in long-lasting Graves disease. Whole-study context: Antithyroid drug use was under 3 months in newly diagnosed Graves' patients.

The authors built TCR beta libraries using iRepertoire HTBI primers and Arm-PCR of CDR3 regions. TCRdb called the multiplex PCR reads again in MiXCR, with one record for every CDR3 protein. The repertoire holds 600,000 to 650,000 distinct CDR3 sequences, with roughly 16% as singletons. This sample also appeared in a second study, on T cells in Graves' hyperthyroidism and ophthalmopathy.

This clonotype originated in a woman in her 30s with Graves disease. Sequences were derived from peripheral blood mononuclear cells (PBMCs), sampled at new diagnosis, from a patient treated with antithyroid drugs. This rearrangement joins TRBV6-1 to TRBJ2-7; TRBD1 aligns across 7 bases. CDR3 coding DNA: TGTGCCAGCAGTCAGACGAGGACAGGTTTGAACTTC. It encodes CASSQTRTGLNF.